A selection of T cell receptor beta chains follows, all from one sample in a study of blood T cell repertoires in COVID-19. Profiled with immunoSEQ multiplex PCR; TCRdb holds only in-frame clones, not every one. The data contain fewer than 300,000 clones, 88% of them seen just once; the ten biggest clones take up 0.65% to 0.9%. Sequenced input: peripheral blood. The receptor source for this set is a young woman with acute or convalescent COVID-19. Both conserved end residues are trimmed from each CDR3. Fields, in order: V gene, D gene, CDR3 protein. A D gene is named only where the DNA matches it firmly.

TRBV21-1 NA ASSKATDTGSGANVLT
TRBV7-2 TRBD1 ASSSKTGGRYGYT
TRBV2 TRBD2 ASSLAGGSYEQY
TRBV2 TRBD1 ASSPRQGDTQY
TRBV5-4 TRBD2 ASSLPGGPFNEQF
TRBV4-3 NA ASSQAGPMGERPRLHEQY
TRBV7-9 TRBD2 ASSSRLAGGGEQF
TRBV12-5 NA ASGLRGGSDEQY
TRBV3-1/TRBV3-2 TRBD1 ASSQDPSSTGGRYEQY
TRBV11-3 TRBD2 ASSLVSSGSPLGETQY
TRBV5-6 NA ASSRQRAGGYT
TRBV7-2 NA ASSLEANTEAF
TRBV6-5 TRBD1 ASRDRGLATEAF
TRBV11-2 NA ASSLQGGARYNEQF
TRBV6-5 NA ASSREISYEQY
TRBV5-1 TRBD1 ASVRDSPPDTQY
TRBV27 NA ASSWGGDPAFYGYT
TRBV12-3/TRBV12-4 NA ASRRQVWETQY
TRBV5-6 NA ASSSGTGYSYNEQF
TRBV5-1 TRBD1 ASSATPTGGGKTQY
TRBV6-4 TRBD2 ASSEREGLETQY
TRBV9 NA ASSVEGLPTYEQY
TRBV5-4 TRBD2 ASRLGLAGIGF
TRBV10-3 NA AISEGAGSYEQY
TRBV12-3/TRBV12-4 NA ASSWDSTYEQY
TRBV27 NA ASSFRGQYEAF
TRBV19 NA ASSTDRDTEAF
TRBV14 NA ASSQDRIRSDTQY
TRBV19 NA ASSQGGTVY
TRBV11-2 TRBD1 ASSAYRGLGETQY
TRBV13 NA ASSLIGTEGDEQF
TRBV4-3 TRBD2 ASSQDGAGGYGELF
TRBV27 NA ASSLSRRANTEAF
TRBV15 NA ATSRGHEGVETQY
TRBV4-3 NA ASSLDRTAEKLF
TRBV7-9 NA ASSFPRTEAF
TRBV10-3 TRBD1 AISGGTGANQPQH
TRBV6-2/TRBV6-3 TRBD2 ASSRLAGVFRETQY
TRBV6-5 TRBD1 ASSWTGGNSNYGYT
TRBV5-6 TRBD2 ASSPRLAGVGSYEQY
TRBV28 NA ASSFWPQETQY
TRBV7-2 NA ASSLSRGNGETQY
TRBV2 TRBD1 ASRATGGAGQPQH
TRBV6-2/TRBV6-3 TRBD2 ASSQLAGGSYNEQF
TRBV19 NA ASNPGTLSGGETQY
TRBV5-1 NA ASSSPTSPRGDNEQF
TRBV29-1 TRBD1 STQVGTGASYEQY